This T cell receptor (beta chain) appears in the sequencing data of a study of cytomegalovirus exposure and HLA in healthy donors. For this clone: As yet, its antigen is unknown.

13 Jbeta primers and 60 Vbeta primers were used for the PCR. Assay: immunoSEQ multiplex PCR; the TCRdb copy retains only in-frame clones and omits some. The repertoire has 200,000 or so clones, 75% to 85% of them found once; the top ten carry around 0.38%. Study observations and caveats: Later examination showed HLA-associated TCR beta chains had greater clonal expansion than equally common others. Roughly uniform sequencing depth across donors was assumed, possibly incorrectly.

This TCR was sampled from a male donor in good health and CMV-seropositive. Sequencing was done on a sample of PBMCs.

CDR3 sequence: CASSPNTGTSLGEQYF. The DNA of the CDR3 is TGTGCCAGCTCTCCCAATACCGGGACATCCCTGGGGGAGCAGTACTTC. V is TRBV18 and J is TRBJ2-7; D possibly corresponds to TRBD1 (6 bases). V lost 6 bases and J lost 7, with 25 bases in between. Germline CDR1 reads KGHSH; CDR2 reads LQKENI. The CDR3 is made up of 16 amino acids.